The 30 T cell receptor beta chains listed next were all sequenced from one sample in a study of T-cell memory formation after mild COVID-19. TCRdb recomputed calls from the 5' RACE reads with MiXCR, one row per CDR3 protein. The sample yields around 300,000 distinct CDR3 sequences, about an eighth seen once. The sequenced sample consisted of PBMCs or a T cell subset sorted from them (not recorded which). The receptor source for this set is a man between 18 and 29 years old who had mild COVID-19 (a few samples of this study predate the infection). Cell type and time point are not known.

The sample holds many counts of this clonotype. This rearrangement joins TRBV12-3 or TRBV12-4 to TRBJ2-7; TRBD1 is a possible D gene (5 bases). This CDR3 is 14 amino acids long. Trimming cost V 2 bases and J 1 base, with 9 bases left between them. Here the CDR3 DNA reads TGTGCCAGCAGTTTATTAGGGGTTTCCTACGAGCAGTACTTC. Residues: CASSLLGVSYEQYF.

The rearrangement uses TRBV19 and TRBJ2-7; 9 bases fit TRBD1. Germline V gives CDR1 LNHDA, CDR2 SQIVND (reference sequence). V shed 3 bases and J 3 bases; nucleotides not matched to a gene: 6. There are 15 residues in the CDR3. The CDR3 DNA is TGTGCCAGTAGTATGACCGGGACAGGGTTCTACGAGCAGTACGTC. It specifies CASSMTGTGFYEQYV.

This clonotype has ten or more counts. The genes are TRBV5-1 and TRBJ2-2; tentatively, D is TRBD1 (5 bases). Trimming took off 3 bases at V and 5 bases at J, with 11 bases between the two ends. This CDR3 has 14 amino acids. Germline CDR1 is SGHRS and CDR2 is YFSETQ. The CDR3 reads CASSYSGSTGELFF. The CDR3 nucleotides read TGCGCCAGCAGCTACTCAGGGTCGACCGGGGAGCTGTTTTTT.

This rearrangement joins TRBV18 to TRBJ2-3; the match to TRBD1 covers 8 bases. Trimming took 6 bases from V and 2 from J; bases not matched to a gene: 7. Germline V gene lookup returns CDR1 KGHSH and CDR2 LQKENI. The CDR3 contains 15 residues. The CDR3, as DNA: TGTGCCAGCTCCAGTAGACAGGGGAACACAGATACGCAGTATTTT. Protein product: CASSSRQGNTDTQYF.

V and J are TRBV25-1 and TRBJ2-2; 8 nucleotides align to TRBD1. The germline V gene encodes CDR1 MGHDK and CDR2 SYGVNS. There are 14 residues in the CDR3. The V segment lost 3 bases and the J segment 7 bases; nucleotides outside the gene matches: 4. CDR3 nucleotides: TGTGCCAGCAGTGATCCCGGACAGGGCGGGGAGCTGTTTTTT. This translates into CASSDPGQGGELFF.

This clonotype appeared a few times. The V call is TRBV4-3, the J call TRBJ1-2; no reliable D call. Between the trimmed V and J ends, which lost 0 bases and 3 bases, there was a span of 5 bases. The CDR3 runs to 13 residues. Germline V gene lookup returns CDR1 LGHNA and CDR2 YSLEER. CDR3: CASSQEAYYGYTF. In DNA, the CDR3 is TGCGCCAGCAGCCAAGAGGCGTACTATGGCTACACCTTC.

CDR3 sequence reads: CASSSGRGRGDYGYTF. The CDR3 DNA sequence: TGTGCCAGCAGCTCAGGAAGGGGCCGAGGGGACTATGGCTACACCTTC. The gene calls are TRBV3-1 and TRBJ1-2, with a tentative D call TRBD1 (5 bases). Germline values: CDR1 LGHDT, CDR2 YNNKEL (reference sequence). Trimming left V 5 bases short and J 3 bases short, with 19 bases between. This CDR3 region has 16 residues.

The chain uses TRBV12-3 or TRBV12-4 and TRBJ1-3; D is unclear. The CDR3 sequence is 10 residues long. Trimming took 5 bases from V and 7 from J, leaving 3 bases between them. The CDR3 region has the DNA TGTGCCAGCAGTCACAACACCATATATTTT. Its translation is CASSHNTIYF.

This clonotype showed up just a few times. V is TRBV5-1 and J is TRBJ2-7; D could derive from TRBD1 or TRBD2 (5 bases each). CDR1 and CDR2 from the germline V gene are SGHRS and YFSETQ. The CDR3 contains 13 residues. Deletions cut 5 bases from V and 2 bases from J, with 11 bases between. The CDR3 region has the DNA TGCGCCAGCAGGGGTGAGGGACCCTACGAGCAGTACTTC. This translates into CASRGEGPYEQYF.

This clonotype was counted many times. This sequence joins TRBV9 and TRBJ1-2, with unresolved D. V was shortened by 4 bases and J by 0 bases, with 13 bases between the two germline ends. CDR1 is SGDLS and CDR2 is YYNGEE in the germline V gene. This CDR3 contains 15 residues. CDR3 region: CASSPPGPTNYGYTF. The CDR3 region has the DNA TGTGCCAGCAGCCCCCCGGGTCCGACTAACTATGGCTACACCTTC.

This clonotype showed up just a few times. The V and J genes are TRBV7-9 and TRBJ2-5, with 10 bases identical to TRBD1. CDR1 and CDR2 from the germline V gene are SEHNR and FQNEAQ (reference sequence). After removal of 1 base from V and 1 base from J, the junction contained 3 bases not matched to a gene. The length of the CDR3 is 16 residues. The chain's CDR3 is CASSLGGTGVQETQYF. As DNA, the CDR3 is TGTGCCAGCAGCTTAGGCGGGACAGGGGTCCAAGAGACCCAGTACTTC.

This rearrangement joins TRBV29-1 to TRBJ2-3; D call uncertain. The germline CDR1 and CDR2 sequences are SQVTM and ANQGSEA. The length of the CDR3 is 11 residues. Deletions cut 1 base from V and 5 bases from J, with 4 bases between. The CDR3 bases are TGCAGCGTTGAAGGACGAGATACGCAGTATTTT. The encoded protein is CSVEGRDTQYF.

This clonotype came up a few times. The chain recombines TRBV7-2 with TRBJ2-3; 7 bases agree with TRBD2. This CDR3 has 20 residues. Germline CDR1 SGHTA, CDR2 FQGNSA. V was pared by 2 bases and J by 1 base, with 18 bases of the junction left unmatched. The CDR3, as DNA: TGTGCCAGCAGCTTACGTTGGGCTAGCGGTTCAACGCCTCGCACAGATACGCAGTATTTT. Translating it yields CASSLRWASGSTPRTDTQYF.

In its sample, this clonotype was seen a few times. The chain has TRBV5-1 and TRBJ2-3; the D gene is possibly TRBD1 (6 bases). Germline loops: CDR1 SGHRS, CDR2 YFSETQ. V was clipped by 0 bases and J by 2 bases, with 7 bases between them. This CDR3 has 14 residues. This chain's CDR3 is CASSLGTDTDTQYF. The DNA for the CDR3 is TGCGCCAGCAGCTTGGGGACAGACACAGATACGCAGTATTTT.

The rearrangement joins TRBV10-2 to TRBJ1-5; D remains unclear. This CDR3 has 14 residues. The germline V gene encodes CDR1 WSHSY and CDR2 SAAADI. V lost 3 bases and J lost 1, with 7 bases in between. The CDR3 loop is CASSDVQSNQPQHF. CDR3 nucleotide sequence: TGCGCCAGCAGTGATGTACAGAGCAATCAGCCCCAGCATTTT.

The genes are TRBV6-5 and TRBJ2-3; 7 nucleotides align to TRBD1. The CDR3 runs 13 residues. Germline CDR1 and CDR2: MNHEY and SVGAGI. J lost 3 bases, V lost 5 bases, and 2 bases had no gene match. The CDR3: CASSRDRTDTQYF. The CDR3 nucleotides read TGTGCCAGCAGTAGGGACAGAACAGATACGCAGTATTTT.

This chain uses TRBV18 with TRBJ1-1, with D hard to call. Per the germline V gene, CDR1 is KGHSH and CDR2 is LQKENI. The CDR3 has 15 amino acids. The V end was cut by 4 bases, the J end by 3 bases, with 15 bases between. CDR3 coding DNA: TGTGCCAGCTCACTAGCCGGTGACCCGGACACTGAAGCTTTCTTT. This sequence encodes CASSLAGDPDTEAFF.

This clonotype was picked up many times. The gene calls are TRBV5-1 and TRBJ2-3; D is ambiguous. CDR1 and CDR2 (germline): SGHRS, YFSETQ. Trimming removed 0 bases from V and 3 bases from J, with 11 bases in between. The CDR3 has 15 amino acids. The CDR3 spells CASSLGGYGTDTQYF. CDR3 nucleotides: TGCGCCAGCAGCTTGGGCGGTTATGGGACAGATACGCAGTATTTT.

CDR3 bases: TGCGCCAGCAGCTTGACGGGGACGAACACTGAAGCTTTCTTT. Amino acid sequence: CASSLTGTNTEAFF. The genes are TRBV5-1 and TRBJ1-1, with a tentative D call TRBD1 (5 bases). Trimming shortened V by 1 base and J by 1 base, and 8 bases separated the two germline ends. CDR1 is SGHRS, CDR2 YFSETQ, per germline. The CDR3 is 14 residues long.

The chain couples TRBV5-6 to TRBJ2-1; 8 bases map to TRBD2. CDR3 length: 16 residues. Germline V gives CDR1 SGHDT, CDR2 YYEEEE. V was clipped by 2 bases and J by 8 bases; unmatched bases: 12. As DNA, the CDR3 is TGTGCCAGCAGCTTAGGGCTGGCGGGGGGCATCGATGAGCAGTTCTTC. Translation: CASSLGLAGGIDEQFF.

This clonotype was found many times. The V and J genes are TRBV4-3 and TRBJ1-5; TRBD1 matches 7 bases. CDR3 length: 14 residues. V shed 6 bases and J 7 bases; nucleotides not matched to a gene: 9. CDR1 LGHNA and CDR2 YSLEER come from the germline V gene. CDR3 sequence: CASRGQVGGQPQHF. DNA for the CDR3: TGCGCCAGCAGAGGACAGGTGGGGGGGCAGCCCCAGCATTTT.

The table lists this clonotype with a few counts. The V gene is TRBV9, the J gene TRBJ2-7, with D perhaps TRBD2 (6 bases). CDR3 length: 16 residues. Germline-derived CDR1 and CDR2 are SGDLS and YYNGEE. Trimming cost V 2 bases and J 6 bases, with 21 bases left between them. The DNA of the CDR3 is TGTGCCAGCAGCGTGTACCCGGGAGTCACTGCGGGCGAGCAGTACTTC. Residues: CASSVYPGVTAGEQYF. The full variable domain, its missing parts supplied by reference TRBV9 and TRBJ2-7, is DSGVTQTPKHLITATGQRVTLRCSPRSGDLSVYWYQQSLDQGLQFLIQYYNGEERAKGNILERFSAQQFPDLHSELNLSSLELGDSALYFCASSVYPGVTAGEQYFGPGTRLTVT.

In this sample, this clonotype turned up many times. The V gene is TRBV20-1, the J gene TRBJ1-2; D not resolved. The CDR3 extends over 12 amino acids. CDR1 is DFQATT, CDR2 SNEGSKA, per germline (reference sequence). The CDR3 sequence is CSAGRVDYGYTF. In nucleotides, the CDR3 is TGCAGCGCCGGTAGGGTTGACTATGGCTACACCTTC.

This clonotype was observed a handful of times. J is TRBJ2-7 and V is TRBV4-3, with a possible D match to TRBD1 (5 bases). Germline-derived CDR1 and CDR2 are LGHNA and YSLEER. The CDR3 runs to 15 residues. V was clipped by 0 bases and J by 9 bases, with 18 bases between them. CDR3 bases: TGCGCCAGCAGCCAAGAATGGCAGGGCCGTTTCGTGCAGTACGTC. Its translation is CASSQEWQGRFVQYV.

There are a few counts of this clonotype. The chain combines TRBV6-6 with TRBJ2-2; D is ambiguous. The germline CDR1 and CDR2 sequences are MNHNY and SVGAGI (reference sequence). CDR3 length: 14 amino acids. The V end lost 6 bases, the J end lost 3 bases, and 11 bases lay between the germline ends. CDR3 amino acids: CASSQRFDTGELFF. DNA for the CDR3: TGTGCCAGCAGCCAGCGATTCGACACCGGGGAGCTGTTTTTT.

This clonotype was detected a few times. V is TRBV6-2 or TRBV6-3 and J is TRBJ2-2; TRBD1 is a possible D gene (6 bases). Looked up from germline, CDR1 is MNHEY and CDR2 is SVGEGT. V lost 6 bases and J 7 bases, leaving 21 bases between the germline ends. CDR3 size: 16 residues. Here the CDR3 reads CASSRAGTTFGGELFF. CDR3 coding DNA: TGTGCCAGCAGCCGAGCCGGGACAACTTTTGGCGGGGAGCTGTTTTTT.

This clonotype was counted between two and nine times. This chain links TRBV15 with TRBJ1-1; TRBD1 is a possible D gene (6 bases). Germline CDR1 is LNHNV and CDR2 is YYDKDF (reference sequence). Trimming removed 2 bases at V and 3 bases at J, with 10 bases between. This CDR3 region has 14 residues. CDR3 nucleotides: TGTGCCACCAGCAGACTACAGGGCGACACTGAAGCTTTCTTT. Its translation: CATSRLQGDTEAFF. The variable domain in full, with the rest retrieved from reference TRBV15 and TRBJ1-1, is DAMVIQNPRYQVTQFGKPVTLSCSQTLNHNVMYWYQQKSSQAPKLLFHYYDKDFNNEADTPDNFQSRRPNTSFCFLDIRSPGLGDTAMYLCATSRLQGDTEAFFGQGTRLTVV.

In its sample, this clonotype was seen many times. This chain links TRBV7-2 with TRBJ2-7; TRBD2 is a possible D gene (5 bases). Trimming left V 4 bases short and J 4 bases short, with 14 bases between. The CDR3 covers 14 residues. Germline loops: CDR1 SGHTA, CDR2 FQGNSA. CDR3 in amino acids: CASSYRPRGYEQYF. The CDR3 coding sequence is TGTGCCAGCAGCTATAGGCCCCGGGGTTACGAGCAGTACTTC.

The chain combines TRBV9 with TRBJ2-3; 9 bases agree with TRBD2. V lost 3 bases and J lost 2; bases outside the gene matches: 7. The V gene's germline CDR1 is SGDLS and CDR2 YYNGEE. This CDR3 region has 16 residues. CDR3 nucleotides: TGTGCCAGCAGCGGCGCCGGGACTAGCTCCACAGATACGCAGTATTTT. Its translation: CASSGAGTSSTDTQYF.

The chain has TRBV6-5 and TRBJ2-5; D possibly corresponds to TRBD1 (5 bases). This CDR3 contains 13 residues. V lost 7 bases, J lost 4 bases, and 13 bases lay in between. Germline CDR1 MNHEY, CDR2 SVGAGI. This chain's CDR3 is CASTAAGLETQYF. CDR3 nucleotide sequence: TGTGCCAGCACTGCGGCAGGGTTAGAGACCCAGTACTTC.